One sample yielded the 9 T cell receptor beta chains listed below, sequenced in a study of PD-L1 blockade in urothelial cancer (TCRdb year 2017). The library was produced with the immunoSEQ multiplex PCR assay. This is the immuneACCESS table as TCRdb keeps it, with only in-frame sequences that have V and J called. A part of the clones is gone; compared with another copy, unresolved V genes explain less than half, and the rest is unexplained. The sample contains around 100,000 clones, about nine tenths of them found a single time. The ten largest clones take up 1.5% to 2.5% of the sample. According to the study, the label for this sample's time point signals: pretreatment peripheral blood. The material was PBMCs, obtained around atezolizumab (anti-PD-L1) treatment. The receptors shown here come from a man aged 60 to 75 with urothelial cancer.

This chain links TRBV7-6 with TRBJ2-1, with D perhaps matching TRBD2 (5 bases). V was pared by 0 bases and J by 8 bases, with 8 bases between. This CDR3 contains 13 residues. Germline CDR1 reads SGHVS; CDR2 reads FNYEAQ. In DNA form, the CDR3 reads TGTGCCAGCAGCTTAGCGATGGGAGATGAGCAGTTCTTC. Translated: CASSLAMGDEQFF.

This chain uses TRBV11-3 with TRBJ2-3; TRBD2 aligns across 10 bases. V was pared by 4 bases and J by 8 bases, with 12 bases of the junction left unmatched. Germline CDR1 and CDR2: SGHNT and YENEEA. This CDR3 is 16 amino acids long. CDR3 sequence reads: CASSSGELAGGGTQYF. CDR3 in DNA: TGTGCCAGCAGCTCCGGAGAATTAGCGGGAGGTGGTACGCAGTATTTT. Together with reference TRBV11-3 and TRBJ2-3, the CDR3 gives the full variable domain: EAGVVQSPRYKIIEKKQPVAFWCNPISGHNTLYWYLQNLGQGPELLIRYENEEAVDDSQLPKDRFSAERLKGVDSTLKIQPAELGDSAVYLCASSSGELAGGGTQYFGPGTRLTVL.

V and J are TRBV7-9 and TRBJ2-5; 9 bases fit TRBD2. Germline CDR1 reads SEHNR; CDR2 reads FQNEAQ (reference sequence). This CDR3 spans 16 amino acids. Trimming at V came to 3 bases and at J to 2 bases, leaving 7 bases not matched to a gene. The CDR3 coding sequence is TGTGCCAGCAGCTTCCCCCCACTAGCGGGTCAAGAGACCCAGTACTTC. Encoded protein: CASSFPPLAGQETQYF.

CDR3 sequence (DNA): TGTGCCAGCAGCTTAGGGTCCGGAGTTAGTTCACCCCTCCACTTT. Translated: CASSLGSGVSSPLHF. The chain uses TRBV7-8 and TRBJ1-6; no clear D. This CDR3 contains 15 residues. The germline CDR1 and CDR2 sequences are SGHVS and FQNEAQ. Trimming left V 1 base short and J 9 bases short, with 13 bases between.

The rearrangement joins TRBV16 to TRBJ1-2; D is unclear. This CDR3 is built from 15 residues. Germline V gene data show CDR1 as KGHSY and CDR2 as FQNENV. V was clipped by 3 bases and J by 4 bases, with 15 bases between them. The CDR3 loop reads CASSHSSRGTYGYTF. The CDR3, as DNA: TGTGCCAGCAGCCACTCTTCGCGGGGAACCTATGGCTACACCTTC.

The V call is TRBV5-4, the J call TRBJ1-1; possible D gene TRBD1, 5 bases. Per germline, CDR1 SGHNT and CDR2 YYREEE (reference sequence). V gave up 5 bases and J gave up 3 bases, with 11 bases separating them. The CDR3 is 13 amino acids. As DNA, the CDR3 is TGTGCCAGCAGTTACGACAGACACACTGAAGCTTTCTTT. Protein product: CASSYDRHTEAFF.

The chain couples TRBV7-9 to TRBJ2-1; TRBD2 matches at 8 bases. Germline V gene lookup returns CDR1 SEHNR and CDR2 FQNEAQ (reference sequence). This CDR3 contains 14 residues. The CDR3 coding sequence is TGTGCTGGACAGATACCGGGACTAGGGAATGAGCAGTTCTTC. Amino acid sequence: CAGQIPGLGNEQFF.

V usage is TRBV4-1 and J usage is TRBJ2-3, with TRBD1 as a possible D gene (5 bases). The CDR3 totals 16 residues. Germline CDR1 is MGHRA and CDR2 is YSYEKL. V was trimmed by 1 base and J by 6 bases, leaving 17 bases between them. The CDR3 DNA reads TGCGCCAGCAGCCAAGGGTTCATGCAGGGTCCGGATACGCAGTATTTT. Its translation: CASSQGFMQGPDTQYF.

This chain connects TRBV4-2 to TRBJ1-2, with D hard to call. The ends were cut back, 1 base at V and 2 bases at J, with 8 bases in the middle. CDR3 length: 14 amino acids. The germline gives CDR1 LGHNA, CDR2 YNFKEQ. The CDR3 sequence is CASSQGQANYGYTF. The CDR3 DNA reads TGTGCCAGCAGCCAAGGTCAGGCGAACTATGGCTACACCTTC.